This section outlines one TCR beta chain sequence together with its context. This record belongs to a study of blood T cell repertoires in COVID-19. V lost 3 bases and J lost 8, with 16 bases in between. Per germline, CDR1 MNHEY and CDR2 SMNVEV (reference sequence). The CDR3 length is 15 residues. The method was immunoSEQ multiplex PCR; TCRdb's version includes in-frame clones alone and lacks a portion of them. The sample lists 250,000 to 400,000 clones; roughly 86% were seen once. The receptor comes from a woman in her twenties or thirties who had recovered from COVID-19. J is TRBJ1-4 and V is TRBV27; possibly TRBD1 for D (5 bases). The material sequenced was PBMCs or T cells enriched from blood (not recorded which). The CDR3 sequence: CASSFDSHPTEKLFF. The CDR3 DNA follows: TGTGCCAGCAGTTTCGACAGTCATCCTACAGAAAAACTGTTTTTT.